This T cell receptor (beta chain) was sequenced during a study of blood T cell repertoires in COVID-19. Study-level background: Acute-phase and convalescent COVID-19 samples originated in the United States, Italy and Spain. PBMCs, B-cell-depleted T cells, or T cells were the source of the cDNA or gDNA that made up the material.

Using immunoSEQ multiplex PCR, the repertoire was profiled, and TCRdb retains in-frame clones only, with some absent. This sample has some 180,000 clones, with roughly four fifths found just once. The Seattle site enrolled patients during active infection and followed them longitudinally. The clonotype originates from a middle-aged woman with COVID-19, enrolled during active disease. Sequencing was done on a sample of peripheral blood.

CDR3 sequence reads: CSVPGLAGPYNEQFF. The CDR3 DNA reads TGCAGCGTCCCGGGACTAGCGGGACCCTACAATGAGCAGTTCTTC. V gene TRBV29-1 combines with J gene TRBJ2-1, with 13 bases aligning to TRBD2. Germline-derived CDR1 and CDR2 are SQVTM and ANQGSEA. The CDR3 sequence is 15 residues long. The ends lost 6 bases at V and 2 bases at J; junction bases unmatched: 4.